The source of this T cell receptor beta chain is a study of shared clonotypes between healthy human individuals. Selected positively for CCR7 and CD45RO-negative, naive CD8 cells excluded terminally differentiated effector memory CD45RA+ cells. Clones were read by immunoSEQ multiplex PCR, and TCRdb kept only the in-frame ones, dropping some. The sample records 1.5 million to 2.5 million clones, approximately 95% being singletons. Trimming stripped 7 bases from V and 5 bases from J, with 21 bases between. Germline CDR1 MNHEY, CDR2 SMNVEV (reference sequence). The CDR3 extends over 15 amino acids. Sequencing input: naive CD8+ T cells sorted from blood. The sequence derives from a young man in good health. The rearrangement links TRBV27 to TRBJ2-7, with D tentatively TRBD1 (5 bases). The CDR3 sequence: CASTLRFTGPHEQYF. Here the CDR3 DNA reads TGTGCCAGCACCCTAAGATTCACAGGCCCCCACGAGCAGTACTTC.